This entry features one TCR beta chain sequence. Its antigen is currently unknown. CDR3 size: 12 residues. V dropped 4 bases and J dropped 12 bases, with 13 bases sitting between them. Germline lookup yields CDR1 MDHEN and CDR2 SYDVKM. These data belong to a study of beta chain features in type 1 diabetes. Study outcomes and limitations: Researchers could not determine here whether HLA type influences TCRB rearrangement.

cDNA synthesis used the whole RNA isolate, giving expressed TCRB sequences. Sequencing was performed with immunoSEQ multiplex PCR; in TCRdb, only in-frame clones are kept and a portion is missing. The repertoire consists of under 300,000 clones, with roughly 8% occurring once and the leading ten covering about 0.93%. V usage is TRBV28 and J usage is TRBJ2-1; no definite D call. Sequences were obtained from central memory CD4+ T cells from blood. The sequence came from a woman aged 18-29 years in good health. Here the CDR3 reads CASSSDPRGQFF. In DNA, the CDR3 is TGTGCCAGCAGTTCGGACCCCCGAGGGCAGTTCTTC.